Listed here are 4 T cell receptor beta chains from one sample, sequenced in a study of identical twins (dated by TCRdb to 2016 to 2017). The library relied on 5' RACE. These reads were obtained on an Illumina HiSeq 2000. TCRdb reran the public reads through fastp at Q25 and MiXCR, keeping productive beta chains. Duplicate CDR3 protein sequences are folded into a single record with the most common DNA and genes. The sample yields 100,000 to 110,000 distinct CDR3 sequences; 5.9% were counted once. The ten largest account for about 12% of the sample. Sequencing used memory T cells sorted from blood. The meaning of the sample's cell subset or site label: CD45RO+ enriched T cells. The receptors here all came from a woman in her fifties or sixties in good health.

This clonotype was seen a few times. This sequence joins TRBV5-1 and TRBJ2-4; 13 nucleotides align to TRBD2. V shed 2 bases and J 2 bases; nucleotides not matched to a gene: 7. The germline CDR1 and CDR2 sequences are SGHRS and YFSETQ. The CDR3 consists of 18 residues. In DNA form, the CDR3 reads TGCGCCAGCAGCTTCGTACCGACTAGCGGGAGGACCAAAAACATTCAGTACTTC. Encoded protein: CASSFVPTSGRTKNIQYF. The full variable domain, in which reference TRBV5-1 and TRBJ2-4 provide the parts outside the CDR3, is KAGVTQTPRYLIKTRGQQVTLSCSPISGHRSVSWYQQTPGQGLQFLFEYFSETQRNKGNFPGRFSGRQFSNSRSEMNVSTLELGDSALYLCASSFVPTSGRTKNIQYFGAGTRLSVL.

This clonotype appeared a few times. The chain has TRBV5-1 and TRBJ2-7; 12 nucleotides match TRBD2. V gave up 4 bases and J gave up 4 bases; unmatched junction bases: 3. This CDR3 has 14 amino acids. In germline, CDR1 is SGHRS, CDR2 YFSETQ. Here the CDR3 DNA reads TGCGCCAGCAGCCGCGGGACTAGCGGGTACGAGCAGTACGTC. It encodes CASSRGTSGYEQYV.

The sample holds many counts of this clonotype. The chain carries TRBV29-1 and TRBJ1-2; D gene unclear. This CDR3 has 12 amino acids. Looked up from germline, CDR1 is SQVTM and CDR2 is ANQGSEA. Trimming took off 4 bases at V and 3 bases at J, with 9 bases between the two ends. CDR3 amino acids: CSVGRNDYGYTF. The CDR3 DNA follows: TGCAGCGTTGGCCGGAATGACTATGGCTACACCTTC.

The chain joins TRBV20-1 to TRBJ1-2; D ambiguous. The germline V gene has CDR1 DFQATT and CDR2 SNEGSKA (reference sequence). CDR3 length equals 12 residues. Trimming pared 6 bases from V and 1 base from J, leaving 9 bases between. CDR3: CSAKQDNYGYTF. The CDR3 DNA reads TGCAGTGCAAAGCAGGATAACTATGGCTACACCTTC.